Presented here are 26 T cell receptor beta chains from one specimen sequenced in a study of identical twins. In TCRdb, the 5' RACE reads were re-called with MiXCR into one record per CDR3 protein. The repertoire holds about 690,000 distinct CDR3 sequences, less than 7% seen once, with about 2% in the top ten. The sample consisted of naive T cells sorted from blood. The receptors were sampled from a man aged 18 to 29 in good health.

This clonotype was picked up a small number of times. This chain joins TRBV7-4 and TRBJ2-7; the match to TRBD1 covers 7 bases. The J segment lost 1 base and the V segment lost 5 bases, leaving 8 bases of the junction unmatched. The germline V gene encodes CDR1 SGHVT and CDR2 SQSDAQ. This CDR3 comprises 15 residues. DNA for the CDR3: TGTGCCAGCAGCCCTATTGGACAGGAATCCTACGAGCAGTACGTC. Translating gives CASSPIGQESYEQYV.

This clonotype was observed at least ten times. CDR3 DNA: TGTGCCAGCAGTGGTTCCGGGACCGGCTTCTTTAATGAAAAACTGTTTTTT. Protein product: CASSGSGTGFFNEKLFF. V and J are TRBV25-1 and TRBJ1-4; D may be TRBD1 (5 bases). V was cut by 4 bases and J by 4 bases, with 19 bases left in between. Germline V CDR1 and CDR2: MGHDK, SYGVNS. The CDR3 consists of 17 residues.

This clonotype was seen at least ten times. The chain carries TRBV28 and TRBJ2-7, with D unclear. The CDR3 is 13 residues long. Trimming removed 5 bases from V and 2 bases from J, with 10 bases in between. From germline, CDR1 is MDHEN and CDR2 SYDVKM. The CDR3 DNA reads as TGTGCCAGCAGTAGGCCTACCCCCTACGAGCAGTACTTC. Translating it yields CASSRPTPYEQYF. The variable domain in full, with the rest retrieved from reference TRBV28 and TRBJ2-7, is DVKVTQSSRYLVKRTGEKVFLECVQDMDHENMFWYRQDPGLGLRLIYFSYDVKMKEKGDIPEGYSVSREKKERFSLILESASTNQTSMYLCASSRPTPYEQYFGPGTRLTVT.

The CDR3 nucleotides read TGTGCCAGCAGCCCGTCGACTAGCGGGAGAATAACAGATACGCAGTATTTT. Its protein product is CASSPSTSGRITDTQYF. The chain is built from TRBV7-6 and TRBJ2-3; 12 positions match TRBD2. The V gene's germline CDR1 is SGHVS and CDR2 FNYEAQ. V trimming: 5 bases; J trimming: 3 bases; junction bases outside the gene matches: 9. CDR3 length: 17 residues.

This clonotype turned up a few times. This chain links TRBV5-5 with TRBJ2-3; either TRBD1 or TRBD2 may supply D (5 bases each). CDR1 SGHKS and CDR2 YYEKEE come from the germline V gene (reference sequence). With 0 bases removed from V and 4 bases from J, the gap between germline ends came to 12 bases. The CDR3 totals 15 residues. The CDR3: CASSLVGEGADTQYF. CDR3 coding DNA: TGTGCCAGCAGCTTGGTGGGGGAAGGCGCAGATACGCAGTATTTT.

This clonotype appeared many times. V is TRBV5-6 and J is TRBJ2-1; D tentatively reads TRBD1 or TRBD2 (7 bases each). Germline V gene sequence: CDR1 SGHDT, CDR2 YYEEEE. This CDR3 has 15 amino acids. Trimming shortened V by 4 bases and J by 0 bases, and 11 bases separated the two germline ends. The CDR3 DNA sequence: TGTGCCAGCAGCCAGGGGGGGAGCTCCTACAATGAGCAGTTCTTC. Encoded protein: CASSQGGSSYNEQFF.

This clonotype was observed a handful of times. The V call is TRBV27, the J call TRBJ1-2; 7 positions agree with TRBD1. The CDR3 is 14 amino acids. Trimming at V came to 0 bases and at J to 6 bases, leaving 4 bases not matched to a gene. Germline loops: CDR1 MNHEY, CDR2 SMNVEV (reference sequence). This CDR3 is CASSLSTGWDGYTF. CDR3 nucleotide sequence: TGTGCCAGCAGTTTATCGACAGGGTGGGATGGCTACACCTTC.

In its sample, this clonotype was seen many times. V gene TRBV3-1 combines with J gene TRBJ2-7; 9 positions match TRBD2. Trimming cost V 5 bases and J 2 bases; bases outside gene matches: 4. Germline assignment: CDR1 LGHDT and CDR2 YNNKEL (reference sequence). This CDR3 contains 14 residues. In DNA, the CDR3 is TGTGCCAGCAGCTCCCGACTAGCGGCCTACGAGCAGTACTTC. This translates into CASSSRLAAYEQYF.

This clonotype came up many times. The chain joins TRBV5-1 to TRBJ2-1; perhaps TRBD2 as D (5 bases). The ends were cut back, 8 bases at V and 3 bases at J, with 21 bases in the middle. The V gene's germline CDR1 is SGHRS and CDR2 YFSETQ. This CDR3 has 16 amino acids. The CDR3 spells CASAPRRANIYNEQFF. Written as DNA, the CDR3 is TGCGCCAGTGCCCCAAGGCGGGCTAACATCTACAATGAGCAGTTCTTC.

This clonotype was seen many times. The V and J genes are TRBV20-1 and TRBJ2-1, with D perhaps TRBD2 (5 bases). This CDR3 is built from 13 residues. Germline-derived CDR1 and CDR2 are DFQATT and SNEGSKA (reference sequence). V gave up 1 base and J gave up 3 bases, with 7 bases separating them. CDR3 amino acids: CSARGGNYNEQFF. The CDR3 coding sequence is TGCAGTGCTAGAGGAGGGAACTACAATGAGCAGTTCTTC.

DNA for the CDR3: TGTGCCACCAGCAGATATCAAGGGCCAACCTATGGCTACACCTTC. Its translation is CATSRYQGPTYGYTF. The chain employs TRBV15 and TRBJ1-2; D call uncertain. V was trimmed by 2 bases and J by 4 bases, leaving 14 bases between them. Germline-derived CDR1 and CDR2 are LNHNV and YYDKDF (reference sequence). The length of the CDR3 is 15 residues.

The sample holds many counts of this clonotype. The V gene is TRBV6-2 or TRBV6-3, the J gene TRBJ2-1; the match to TRBD1 covers 10 bases. This CDR3 is built from 13 residues. V lost 6 bases and J lost 10; bases outside the gene matches: 6. Germline CDR1 is MNHEY and CDR2 is SVGEGT. The CDR3 DNA sequence: TGTGCCAGCAGATGGACAGGGGGTAGGGAGCAGTTCTTC. Translation gives CASRWTGGREQFF.

This clonotype was seen repeatedly, ten times or more. This chain links TRBV7-2 with TRBJ2-1; D remains ambiguous. The ends were cut back, 5 bases at V and 9 bases at J, with 11 bases in the middle. Germline CDR1 and CDR2: SGHTA and FQGNSA. The CDR3 totals 12 residues. The CDR3 bases are TGTGCCAGCAGCACCCGTTCGCGTGAGCAGTTCTTC. Encoded protein: CASSTRSREQFF.

This clonotype was detected a few times. The genes are TRBV29-1 and TRBJ2-6; maybe TRBD1 (5 bases). Germline values: CDR1 SQVTM, CDR2 ANQGSEA. V gave up 4 bases and J gave up 0 bases, with 7 bases separating them. CDR3 length: 14 amino acids. The CDR3 bases are TGCAGCGTTGGACAGAGCTCTGGGGCCAACGTCCTGACTTTC. Translation: CSVGQSSGANVLTF. The whole variable domain, remainder taken from reference TRBV29-1 and TRBJ2-6, is SAVISQKPSRDICQRGTSLTIQCQVDSQVTMMFWYRQQPGQSLTLIATANQGSEATYESGFVIDKFPISRPNLTFSTLTVSNMSPEDSSIYLCSVGQSSGANVLTFGAGSRLTVL.

V usage is TRBV7-2 and J usage is TRBJ2-3; 8 positions agree with TRBD2. This CDR3 has 13 residues. The germline V gene has CDR1 SGHTA and CDR2 FQGNSA. The V segment lost 5 bases and the J segment 4 bases; nucleotides outside the gene matches: 2. The CDR3 is CASSAGGPDTQYF. DNA for the CDR3: TGTGCCAGCAGCGCGGGGGGTCCAGATACGCAGTATTTT. The full variable domain, completed using reference TRBV7-2 and TRBJ2-3, is GAGVSQSPSNKVTEKGKDVELRCDPISGHTALYWYRQSLGQGLEFLIYFQGNSAPDKSGLPSDRFSAERTGGSVSTLTIQRTQQEDSAVYLCASSAGGPDTQYFGPGTRLTVL.

The chain employs TRBV12-3 or TRBV12-4 and TRBJ2-3, with TRBD1 as a possible D gene (6 bases). The CDR3 sequence is 13 residues long. Trimming removed 5 bases at V and 5 bases at J, with 11 bases between. The CDR3 region has the DNA TGTGCCAGCAGTCTACAGGGAGTAGATACGCAGTATTTT. It translates to CASSLQGVDTQYF.

This clonotype was recorded many times. This chain links TRBV7-9 with TRBJ2-3; no firm D call. This CDR3 has 14 amino acids. Germline V gene data show CDR1 as SEHNR and CDR2 as FQNEAQ (reference sequence). Trimming took off 4 bases at V and 6 bases at J, with 14 bases between the two ends. CDR3 coding DNA: TGTGCCAGCAGCTCATCCCAGCACGGGGATACGCAGTATTTT. As protein: CASSSSQHGDTQYF.

Ten or more counts support this clonotype. This chain uses TRBV12-3 or TRBV12-4 with TRBJ2-1, with D perhaps TRBD1 (5 bases). V lost 1 base and J 3 bases, leaving 19 bases between the germline ends. The CDR3 is 18 amino acids. CDR3 nucleotides: TGTGCCAGCAGTTTAGAGGTGGGGCCCCGAGCCCTCTACAATGAGCAGTTCTTC. Its protein is CASSLEVGPRALYNEQFF.

This clonotype occurred many times. The chain links TRBV24-1 to TRBJ2-1, with TRBD2 identical over 14 bases. The CDR3 is 14 residues long. Germline assignment: CDR1 KGHDR and CDR2 SFDVKD. The V gene end was trimmed by 7 bases and the J gene end by 10 bases; junction bases not matched to a gene: 5. The CDR3 bases are TGTGCCACCAGGGGACTAGCGGGAGCGGAGGAGCAGTTCTTC. Residues: CATRGLAGAEEQFF.

This clonotype was detected many times. The chain uses TRBV12-3 or TRBV12-4 and TRBJ2-1; 9 bases line up with TRBD2. The ends lost 8 bases at V and 5 bases at J; junction bases unmatched: 7. This CDR3 spans 14 amino acids. CDR3 sequence: CASVSLAGNNEQFF. In nucleotides, the CDR3 is TGTGCCAGCGTATCCCTAGCGGGAAACAATGAGCAGTTCTTC.

This clonotype was counted only a few times. This chain connects TRBV4-2 to TRBJ2-1; D is unclear. V was shortened by 1 base and J by 1 base, with 11 bases between the two germline ends. The CDR3 is made up of 16 amino acids. Germline assignment: CDR1 LGHNA and CDR2 YNFKEQ. Here the CDR3 reads CASSQVNSWSYNEQFF. The DNA for the CDR3 is TGTGCCAGCAGCCAAGTTAATAGCTGGTCCTACAATGAGCAGTTCTTC.

This clonotype has just a few counts. The V call is TRBV25-1, the J call TRBJ2-7; D gene unclear. The CDR3 runs to 14 residues. In germline, CDR1 is MGHDK, CDR2 SYGVNS. Trimming left V 1 base short and J 6 bases short, with 13 bases between. For the CDR3, the DNA is TGTGCCAGCAGTGAATTTGGGTCCTTGGGCGAGCAGTACTTC. As protein: CASSEFGSLGEQYF.

There are many counts of this clonotype. The CDR3 sequence is CASTRGGQPQHF. CDR3 bases: TGTGCCAGCACACGAGGGGGGCAGCCCCAGCATTTT. The chain uses TRBV6-1 and TRBJ1-5; D may be TRBD1 (6 bases). Trimming stripped 7 bases from V and 7 bases from J, with 11 bases between. The CDR3 contains 12 residues. Germline V gives CDR1 MNHNS, CDR2 SASEGT.

This clonotype was found many times. V is TRBV24-1 and J is TRBJ2-5, with 8 bases matching TRBD2. After removal of 4 bases from V and 2 bases from J, the junction contained 8 bases not matched to a gene. The germline gives CDR1 KGHDR, CDR2 SFDVKD. The CDR3 sequence is 16 residues long. Here the CDR3 reads CATSETTSGPQETQYF. DNA for the CDR3: TGTGCCACCAGTGAAACAACTAGCGGCCCACAAGAGACCCAGTACTTC.

This clonotype was counted ten times or more. The V call is TRBV6-1, the J call TRBJ1-2; D not certain. V gave up 5 bases and J gave up 4 bases, with 14 bases separating them. The CDR3 runs 14 residues. The germline CDR1 and CDR2 sequences are MNHNS and SASEGT. CDR3 in DNA: TGTGCCAGCAGTCCCCGAAGGCCAATCTATGGCTACACCTTC. Amino acids: CASSPRRPIYGYTF.

This clonotype was seen repeatedly, ten times or more. This chain links TRBV28 with TRBJ2-3, with D perhaps TRBD1 or TRBD2 (5 bases each). Germline lookup yields CDR1 MDHEN and CDR2 SYDVKM. V lost 3 bases, J lost 4 bases, and 23 bases lay in between. The length of the CDR3 is 18 residues. Here the CDR3 DNA reads TGTGCCAGCAGTTTCGTTCGGGGAGCAGGGTCCCCCTCAGATACGCAGTATTTT. Translating it yields CASSFVRGAGSPSDTQYF.